This TCR beta chain was found in a study of blood T cell repertoires in COVID-19 (dated by TCRdb to 2020 to 2022). About the study as a whole: The collaborator samples originated in the United States, Italy and Spain and spanned the acute and convalescent phases of COVID-19. The dataset comprised deeply sampled blood TCRbeta repertoires from subjects exposed to, actively infected with, or recovered from COVID-19. The repertoires were made available in a free public database intended to serve as a resource for research on the immune response to SARS-CoV-2. The material from the prospective study consisted of cDNA or gDNA derived from T cells, B-cell-depleted T cells, or PBMCs. Where HLA class I and class II types were available, the types were taken from metadata supplied by the sample provider, not from assay-based typing. A de-identified subject ID, COVID-19 status, age in years and sex were almost always included in the sample metadata. Samples came from the ongoing ImmuneRACE study (first 160 participants) plus 1,254 subjects from 6 global collaborators. What the research found in general, with its limitations: The quantity of clinical and demographic metadata differed by source and by participant and was supplied without curation.

With regard to this clone: What this receptor recognizes is not known. No base quality values were provided; no much bigger clone lies one nucleotide off.

The immunoSEQ Assay, a bias-controlled multiplex PCR, was used to amplify TCRbeta CDR3 regions from genomic DNA. As for the original processing: Within the assay, amplification of reference gene primers was used to estimate how many nucleated cells each sample contained. To quantify the absolute abundance of each unique TCRbeta CDR3 rearrangement, sequence reads were collapsed and filtered. For each sample, productive Simpson clonality was calculated as the square root of Simpson's diversity index over productive rearrangements. Entries here come from immuneACCESS through TCRdb and include only in-frame sequences with V and J called. Some clones fail to appear in such tables; in the studies checked, an unresolved V gene covers under half of the shortfall, and the cause of the remainder is unknown. The D gene and trimming were derived from the DNA, and the V and J assignments and clone size from that table. This sample is represented by 97,000 or so clones; almost 85% of them were singletons. More than 9% of the sample goes to the ten largest clones.

The collaborating institutions used their own protocols to collect whole blood in K2EDTA tubes. Collaborator samples were shipped for TCRbeta analysis as frozen whole blood, isolated PBMCs, or DNA extracted from either sample type. From the cysteine through the phenylalanine, the CDR3 covers 14 amino acids. Only the CDR3 part of the read is kept: 42 bases, read in frame from the first base. V is shortened by 8 bases, J by 1 base, and the region joining them spans 13 bases. CDR1 and CDR2 (KGHSH, LQKENI) derive from the germline V gene. The TCR sequence derives from a man between 70 and 80 years old with acute or convalescent COVID-19. Sequenced material: peripheral blood. This sequence uses TRBV18 and TRBJ2-3, and TRBD1 may be the D gene, going by 6 matching bases. This receptor carries the CDR3 CASVTGQGTDTQYF. The sequence in DNA is TGTGCCAGCGTAACGGGACAAGGCACAGATACGCAGTATTTT. Supplemented by the reference TRBV18 and TRBJ2-3 proteins around the CDR3, the complete variable domain is NAGVMQNPRHLVRRRGQEARLRCSPMKGHSHVYWYRQLPEEGLKFMVYLQKENIIDESGMPKERFSAEFPKEGPSILRIQQVVRGDSAAYFCASVTGQGTDTQYFGPGTRLTVL.